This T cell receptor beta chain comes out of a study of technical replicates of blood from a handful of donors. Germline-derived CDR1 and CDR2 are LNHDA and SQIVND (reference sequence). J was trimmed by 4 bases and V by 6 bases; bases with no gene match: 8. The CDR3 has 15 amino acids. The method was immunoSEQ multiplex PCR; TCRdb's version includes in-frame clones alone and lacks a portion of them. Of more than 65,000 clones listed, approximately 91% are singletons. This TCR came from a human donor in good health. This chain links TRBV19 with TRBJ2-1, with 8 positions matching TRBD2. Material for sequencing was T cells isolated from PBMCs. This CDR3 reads CASSWGTSPYNEQFF. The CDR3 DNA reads TGTGCCAGTAGCTGGGGGACTAGTCCATACAATGAGCAGTTCTTC.